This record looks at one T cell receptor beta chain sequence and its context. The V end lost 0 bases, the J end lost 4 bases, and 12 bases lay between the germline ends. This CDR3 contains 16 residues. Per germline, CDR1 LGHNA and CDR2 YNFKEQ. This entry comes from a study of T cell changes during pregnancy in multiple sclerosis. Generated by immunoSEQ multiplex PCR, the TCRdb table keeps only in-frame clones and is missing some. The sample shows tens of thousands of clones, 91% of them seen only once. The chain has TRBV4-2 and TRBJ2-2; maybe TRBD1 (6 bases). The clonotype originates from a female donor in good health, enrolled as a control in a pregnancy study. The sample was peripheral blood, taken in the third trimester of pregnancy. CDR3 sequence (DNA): TGTGCCAGCAGCCAAGATCAGGGGCCCGGCACCGGGGAGCTGTTTTTT. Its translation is CASSQDQGPGTGELFF.